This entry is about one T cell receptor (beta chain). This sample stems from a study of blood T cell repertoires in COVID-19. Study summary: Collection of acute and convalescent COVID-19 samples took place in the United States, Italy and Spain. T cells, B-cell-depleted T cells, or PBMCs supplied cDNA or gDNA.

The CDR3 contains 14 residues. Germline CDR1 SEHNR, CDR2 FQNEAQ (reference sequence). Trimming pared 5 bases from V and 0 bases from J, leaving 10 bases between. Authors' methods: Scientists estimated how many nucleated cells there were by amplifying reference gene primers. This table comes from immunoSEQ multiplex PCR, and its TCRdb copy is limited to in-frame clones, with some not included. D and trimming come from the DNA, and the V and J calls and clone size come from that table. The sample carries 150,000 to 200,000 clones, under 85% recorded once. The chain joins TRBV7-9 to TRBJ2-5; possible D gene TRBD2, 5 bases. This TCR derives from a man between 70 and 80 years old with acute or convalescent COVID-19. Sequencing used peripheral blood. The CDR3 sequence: CASSPGEYQETQYF. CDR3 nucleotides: TGTGCCAGCAGCCCTGGGGAGTACCAAGAGACCCAGTACTTC.